This T cell receptor beta chain was found in a study of Ad26.COV2.S vaccination and SARS-CoV-2 variants. On the study more broadly: Donor participated within the Ad26.COV2.S arm of the COV1001 trial. The vaccine Ad26.COV2.S was put into the muscle once, or twice with 56 days between.

Notes on this clone: Its antigen is not identified.

Sequencing used immunoSEQ multiplex PCR; TCRdb keeps in-frame clones, though not all of them. This sample has approximately 300,000 clones; about 85% occur once, and the top ten carry 2.1%. The germline CDR1 and CDR2 sequences are KGHDR and SFDVKD. The V and J ends lost 5 bases and 4 bases respectively, with 11 bases between them. The CDR3 contains 14 residues. The study, taken as a whole, reports: Placebo recipients had lower spike-specific TCR breadth than vaccine recipients.

Indicated treatment: some 20 received Ad26.COV2.S at low or high dose, single or two shots; five or six received placebo; per-sample allocation not given. Samples came from day 63 after the first vaccine or placebo injection. This person who donated was an adult of 18-55 years in Boston. This specimen consisted of peripheral blood, obtained in a trial of Ad26.COV2.S vaccine versus placebo. This chain joins TRBV24-1 and TRBJ1-5; D not certain. The TCR was taken from a person between 18 and 65 years old who received the Ad26.COV2.S COVID-19 vaccine or a placebo. The CDR3 sequence is CATSVRDWNQPQHF. The CDR3 DNA sequence: TGTGCCACCAGTGTGAGGGATTGGAATCAGCCCCAGCATTTT.